The 13 T cell receptor beta chains listed next were all sequenced from one sample in a study of spatial heterogeneity in lung cancer. TCRdb re-analysed the 5' RACE reads in MiXCR, keeping a single row per CDR3 protein. The sample holds under 9,000 distinct CDR3 sequences, 7.8% seen once. Time point here: sample taken at primary tumor resection. Sequencing covered unsorted whole RNA taken from tumor, nontumor lung or frozen PBMC. The sequences come from PBMCs, collected at surgery. All receptors come from a female donor with early-stage non-small cell lung cancer.

There are many counts of this clonotype. The chain is built from TRBV7-2 and TRBJ2-1; TRBD2 is a possible D gene (6 bases). This CDR3 has 15 residues. V lost 6 bases, J lost 6 bases, and 18 bases lay in between. Germline V gene data show CDR1 as SGHTA and CDR2 as FQGNSA. CDR3 loop: CASRTRGSEVNEQFF. DNA for the CDR3: TGTGCCAGCAGGACTAGAGGATCCGAGGTCAATGAGCAGTTCTTC. Filled out from reference TRBV7-2 and TRBJ2-1, the complete variable domain reads GAGVSQSPSNKVTEKGKDVELRCDPISGHTALYWYRQSLGQGLEFLIYFQGNSAPDKSGLPSDRFSAERTGGSVSTLTIQRTQQEDSAVYLCASRTRGSEVNEQFFGPGTRLTVL.

The rearrangement uses TRBV5-6 and TRBJ2-3; maybe TRBD1 (5 bases). V shed 5 bases and J shed 4 bases, with 11 bases lying between them. The CDR3 spans 13 residues. Germline assignment: CDR1 SGHDT and CDR2 YYEEEE. CDR3: CASSITGPDTQYF. CDR3 DNA: TGTGCCAGCAGTATAACAGGCCCAGATACGCAGTATTTT.

This sequence joins TRBV20-1 and TRBJ2-2; D is possibly TRBD2 (7 bases). V was trimmed by 6 bases and J by 0 bases, leaving 17 bases between them. CDR3 length: 16 residues. Germline CDR1 and CDR2: DFQATT and SNEGSKA (reference sequence). CDR3: CSAPGGGATNTGELFF. CDR3 coding DNA: TGCAGTGCCCCGGGGGGCGGGGCGACGAACACCGGGGAGCTGTTTTTT.

In this sample, this clonotype turned up many times. This chain links TRBV20-1 with TRBJ2-7, with D possibly matching TRBD2 (5 bases). V was shortened by 3 bases and J by 3 bases, with 12 bases between the two germline ends. The germline V gene has CDR1 DFQATT and CDR2 SNEGSKA (reference sequence). The CDR3 totals 13 residues. CDR3 DNA: TGCAGTGCTAGGGGAGACAAGGACTACGAGCAGTACTTC. Its protein product is CSARGDKDYEQYF.

This clonotype was picked up many times. The rearrangement uses TRBV9 and TRBJ2-5; 9 bases agree with TRBD2. The V and J ends lost 0 bases and 14 bases, in that order; junction bases with no gene match: 14. The CDR3 sequence is 15 residues long. Germline values: CDR1 SGDLS, CDR2 YYNGEE. In DNA, the CDR3 is TGTGCCAGCAGCGTAGAGGTAGCGGGAGAGGTGTTATTCTACTTC. Translation gives CASSVEVAGEVLFYF.

The chain employs TRBV5-1 and TRBJ1-3; D gene unclear. Trimming left V 0 bases short and J 2 bases short, with 6 bases between. CDR3 length equals 14 residues. CDR1 SGHRS and CDR2 YFSETQ come from the germline V gene. CDR3 residues: CASSLAAAGNTIYF. The CDR3 DNA reads TGCGCCAGCAGCTTGGCAGCCGCTGGAAACACCATATATTTT. Full variable domain (remainder filled in from reference TRBV5-1 and TRBJ1-3): KAGVTQTPRYLIKTRGQQVTLSCSPISGHRSVSWYQQTPGQGLQFLFEYFSETQRNKGNFPGRFSGRQFSNSRSEMNVSTLELGDSALYLCASSLAAAGNTIYFGEGSWLTVV.

Ten or more counts support this clonotype. The chain recombines TRBV12-3 or TRBV12-4 with TRBJ2-1; maybe TRBD1 (5 bases). The CDR3 is 15 residues long. V was clipped by 3 bases and J by 1 base, with 10 bases between them. The CDR3 reads CASSFRGSSYNEQFF. The CDR3, as DNA: TGTGCCAGCAGTTTTAGGGGTTCTTCCTACAATGAGCAGTTCTTC.

This clonotype was counted a few times. The J gene is TRBJ1-6, the V gene TRBV19; 8 bases map to TRBD1. The germline CDR1 and CDR2 sequences are LNHDA and SQIVND (reference sequence). J lost 8 bases, V lost 7 bases, and 13 bases had no gene match. This CDR3 has 16 amino acids. The CDR3: CASTLTGQGADSPLHF. CDR3 bases: TGTGCCAGTACCCTCACGGGGCAGGGGGCTGATTCACCCCTCCACTTT.

This clonotype was recorded many times. V and J are TRBV29-1 and TRBJ2-7; unclear D gene. The CDR3 contains 11 residues. CDR1 and CDR2 from the germline V gene are SQVTM and ANQGSEA. V shed 4 bases and J shed 4 bases, with 8 bases lying between them. The CDR3 is CSVGNGYEQYF. CDR3 DNA: TGCAGCGTTGGGAACGGATACGAGCAGTACTTC.

This clonotype is labeled medium-sized. The V gene is TRBV10-3, the J gene TRBJ2-7; D gene ambiguous. Trimming stripped 2 bases from V and 9 bases from J, with 8 bases between. This CDR3 has 11 residues. From germline, CDR1 is ENHRY and CDR2 SYGVKD. The CDR3 bases are TGTGCCATCAGTGAGGGATCCGGGCAGTACTTC. It codes for CAISEGSGQYF.

This clonotype was seen many times. The chain couples TRBV2 to TRBJ2-7; tentative D call: TRBD2 (5 bases). The CDR3 consists of 13 residues. The germline V gene has CDR1 SNHLY and CDR2 FYNNEI. Between the trimmed V and J ends, which lost 2 bases and 2 bases, there was a span of 7 bases. The CDR3 DNA reads TGTGCCAGCAGTGAACGGGAAACCTACGAGCAGTACTTC. This encodes CASSERETYEQYF.

This clonotype was recorded at least ten times. CDR3 DNA sequence: TGCGCCAGCAGCTTGGCGGGACTAGCGGAAGAGACCCAGTACTTC. This gives the protein CASSLAGLAEETQYF. The chain links TRBV5-1 to TRBJ2-5; 11 bases agree with TRBD2. This CDR3 comprises 15 residues. V dropped 0 bases and J dropped 3; count of bases not matched to a gene: 1. Germline values: CDR1 SGHRS, CDR2 YFSETQ.

J is TRBJ2-7 and V is TRBV20-1, with D possibly matching TRBD1 (7 bases). The CDR3 sequence is 13 residues long. Trimming removed 6 bases from V and 3 bases from J, with 15 bases in between. Germline V gene lookup returns CDR1 DFQATT and CDR2 SNEGSKA (reference sequence). CDR3 in amino acids: CSAPEGQNYEQYF. The CDR3 region has the DNA TGCAGTGCACCGGAGGGACAGAACTACGAGCAGTACTTC.